Presented here are 26 T cell receptor beta chains from one specimen sequenced in a study of blood T cell repertoires in COVID-19. Using immunoSEQ multiplex PCR, the repertoire was profiled, and TCRdb retains in-frame clones only, with some absent. The sample has fewer than 150,000 clones; roughly four fifths are singletons. The sequenced sample was PBMCs or T cells enriched from blood (not recorded which). These TCRs come from a man aged 25 to 40 who had recovered from COVID-19.

V usage is TRBV18 and J usage is TRBJ2-5; possible D gene TRBD1, 5 bases. Trimming took 0 bases from V and 5 from J, leaving 16 bases between them. Germline V gene data show CDR1 as KGHSH and CDR2 as LQKENI. There are 16 residues in the CDR3. This chain's CDR3 is CASSPPVVGVLETQYF. The CDR3 bases are TGTGCCAGCTCACCACCCGTAGTAGGGGTGTTGGAGACCCAGTACTTC.

The chain has TRBV6-1 and TRBJ1-4; D is possibly TRBD1 (5 bases). The CDR3 is made up of 14 amino acids. Trimming cost V 3 bases and J 8 bases, with 13 bases left between them. Germline loops: CDR1 MNHNS, CDR2 SASEGT. This CDR3 is CASSEGSRVEKLFF. DNA of the CDR3: TGTGCCAGCAGTGAGGGTTCCAGGGTCGAAAAACTGTTTTTT.

The chain links TRBV7-9 to TRBJ2-5, with D tentatively TRBD2 (7 bases). The V gene lost 5 bases and the J gene lost 4 bases, with 14 bases spanning the gap. The CDR3 is made up of 14 amino acids. CDR1 is SEHNR, CDR2 FQNEAQ, per germline (reference sequence). In DNA, the CDR3 is TGTGCCAGCAGCCCGGGGGGCCTAGCAGAGACCCAGTACTTC. Encoded protein: CASSPGGLAETQYF.

This clone showed up just a few times. The gene calls are TRBV4-2 and TRBJ2-2; 8 bases line up with TRBD2. Germline V gene sequence: CDR1 LGHNA, CDR2 YNFKEQ. The CDR3 loop spans 17 amino acids. Trimming at V came to 0 bases and at J to 6 bases, leaving 9 bases not matched to a gene. CDR3 sequence reads: CASSQELSGRTAGELFF. For the CDR3, the DNA is TGTGCCAGCAGCCAAGAGTTGAGCGGGAGAACGGCCGGGGAGCTGTTTTTT.

The rearrangement links TRBV15 to TRBJ1-5; TRBD1 aligns across 8 bases. Trimming took 0 bases from V and 3 from J; bases not matched to a gene: 4. Germline values: CDR1 LNHNV, CDR2 YYDKDF (reference sequence). CDR3 length: 16 amino acids. The CDR3 nucleotides are TGTGCCACCAGCAGAGACAGGGGGCCTGACAATCAGCCCCAGCATTTT. Translated, it gives CATSRDRGPDNQPQHF.

The chain uses TRBV18 and TRBJ1-2, with 10 bases matching TRBD1. V gave up 3 bases and J gave up 3 bases; unmatched junction bases: 4. The CDR3 spans 15 residues. Germline V gene data show CDR1 as KGHSH and CDR2 as LQKENI. The CDR3 reads CASSPRQGADYGYTF. The CDR3 DNA sequence: TGTGCCAGCTCACCGCGACAGGGGGCGGACTATGGCTACACCTTC.

The V and J genes are TRBV10-1 and TRBJ2-1, with 13 bases that match TRBD2. Losses at the gene ends were 8 bases for V and 6 bases for J; bases not matched to a gene: 4. This CDR3 is built from 14 residues. CDR1 and CDR2 (germline): WNHNN, SYGVQD (reference sequence). The CDR3 sequence: CASGRTSGSNEQFF. The DNA for the CDR3 is TGCGCCAGCGGCAGGACTAGCGGGAGCAATGAGCAGTTCTTC.

The gene calls are TRBV11-2 and TRBJ1-4; possibly TRBD1 for D (6 bases). Trimming pared 5 bases from V and 5 bases from J, leaving 18 bases between. CDR3 length: 16 residues. Germline values: CDR1 SGHAT, CDR2 FQNNGV. This CDR3 is CASSLTSGHPNEKLFF. As DNA, the CDR3 is TGTGCCAGCAGCCTGACCTCGGGACACCCCAATGAAAAACTGTTTTTT.

This chain joins TRBV10-3 and TRBJ2-5, with 7 bases matching TRBD1. The length of the CDR3 is 15 residues. Germline assignment: CDR1 ENHRY and CDR2 SYGVKD. V was clipped by 3 bases and J by 7 bases; unmatched bases: 11. This CDR3 reads CAISDGQVSKGTQYF. CDR3 DNA sequence: TGTGCCATCAGTGACGGACAGGTTTCGAAGGGGACCCAGTACTTC.

The chain is built from TRBV6-5 and TRBJ1-6; D not certain. The CDR3 totals 14 residues. Trimming removed 5 bases from V and 8 bases from J, with 13 bases in between. Germline assignment: CDR1 MNHEY and CDR2 SVGAGI. The CDR3 DNA follows: TGTGCCAGCAGTCCCCGCAGGATGGATTCACCCCTCCACTTT. Encoded protein: CASSPRRMDSPLHF.

V usage is TRBV12-3 or TRBV12-4 and J usage is TRBJ2-2; 7 bases map to TRBD2. The CDR3 spans 13 residues. Trimming at V came to 5 bases and at J to 6 bases, leaving 3 bases not matched to a gene. CDR3 sequence: CASSPRGAGELFF. In DNA, the CDR3 is TGTGCCAGCAGTCCCCGGGGGGCCGGGGAGCTGTTTTTT.

The chain recombines TRBV9 with TRBJ2-1; 7 nucleotides match TRBD2. The V gene end was trimmed by 3 bases and the J gene end by 1 base; junction bases not matched to a gene: 4. CDR3 length: 15 amino acids. Germline CDR1 and CDR2: SGDLS and YYNGEE. The DNA for the CDR3 is TGTGCCAGCAGCGAGGCTAGCGGATCCTACAATGAGCAGTTCTTC. Its protein product is CASSEASGSYNEQFF.

The V gene is TRBV5-1, the J gene TRBJ1-4, with 9 nucleotides matching TRBD1. This CDR3 comprises 14 residues. From germline, CDR1 is SGHRS and CDR2 YFSETQ. With 5 bases clipped from V and 7 bases from J, the junction kept 6 bases outside the gene matches. The CDR3 loop is CASRPGTGTEKLFF. As DNA, the CDR3 is TGCGCCAGCAGGCCCGGGACAGGGACTGAAAAACTGTTTTTT.

The gene calls are TRBV24-1 and TRBJ2-5; tentatively, D is TRBD1 (6 bases). The CDR3 length is 13 residues. CDR1 and CDR2 (germline): KGHDR, SFDVKD. Trimming removed 10 bases from V and 2 bases from J, with 13 bases in between. The CDR3 DNA sequence: TGTGCCACGGCACACAGGGAACAAGAGACCCAGTACTTC. This gives the protein CATAHREQETQYF.

The chain uses TRBV2 and TRBJ1-4; TRBD1 might be the D (6 bases). This CDR3 is built from 15 residues. The V end lost 5 bases, the J end lost 3 bases, and 13 bases lay between the germline ends. Germline CDR1 SNHLY, CDR2 FYNNEI. The CDR3 spells CASSSQGLANEKLFF. The CDR3 coding sequence is TGTGCCAGCAGTTCTCAGGGGTTAGCTAATGAAAAACTGTTTTTT.

The chain couples TRBV6-5 to TRBJ2-5; a possible D gene is TRBD2 (5 bases). The CDR3 runs 13 residues. Trimming stripped 6 bases from V and 1 base from J, with 9 bases between. Germline V CDR1 and CDR2: MNHEY, SVGAGI. Here the CDR3 reads CASRRGLQETQYF. CDR3 DNA sequence: TGTGCCAGCAGGCGAGGGCTCCAAGAGACCCAGTACTTC.

V gene TRBV5-1 combines with J gene TRBJ1-2; no definite D call. CDR1 and CDR2 (germline): SGHRS, YFSETQ. The length of the CDR3 is 14 residues. V lost 2 bases and J 3 bases, leaving 11 bases between the germline ends. CDR3 in amino acids: CASSLGGTYYGYTF. CDR3 nucleotides: TGCGCCAGCAGCTTAGGAGGAACATACTATGGCTACACCTTC.

The rearrangement uses TRBV5-4 and TRBJ1-2; 9 bases match TRBD1. CDR3 length equals 14 residues. V was clipped by 3 bases and J by 3 bases; unmatched bases: 3. Germline V gene lookup returns CDR1 SGHNT and CDR2 YYREEE (reference sequence). CDR3 coding DNA: TGTGCCAGCAGCTCAGGACAGGGGCACTATGGCTACACCTTC. This gives the protein CASSSGQGHYGYTF.

This chain links TRBV5-5 with TRBJ2-5; D ambiguous. The ends were cut back, 7 bases at V and 0 bases at J, with 16 bases in the middle. This CDR3 comprises 15 residues. The germline V gene encodes CDR1 SGHKS and CDR2 YYEKEE (reference sequence). The CDR3 sequence: CASGEYTWYQETQYF. The DNA for the CDR3 is TGTGCCAGCGGAGAGTACACATGGTACCAAGAGACCCAGTACTTC.

The DNA of the CDR3 is TGTGCCAGCAGCCAGACAAATAGCAATCAGCCCCAGCATTTT. Amino acid sequence: CASSQTNSNQPQHF. The V gene is TRBV11-2, the J gene TRBJ1-5; D is unclear. The CDR3 has 14 amino acids. Germline V gives CDR1 SGHAT, CDR2 FQNNGV. V lost 5 bases and J lost 0, with 8 bases in between.

The rearrangement uses TRBV18 and TRBJ2-3; TRBD1 might be the D (6 bases). Trimming stripped 2 bases from V and 0 bases from J, with 9 bases between. CDR1 is KGHSH and CDR2 is LQKENI in the germline V gene. The CDR3 covers 15 residues. The CDR3 reads CASSPRGKSTDTQYF. The CDR3 nucleotides read TGTGCCAGCTCACCAAGGGGGAAGAGCACAGATACGCAGTATTTT.

The J gene is TRBJ1-1, the V gene TRBV7-9, with D perhaps matching TRBD1 (6 bases). V was cut by 4 bases and J by 7 bases, with 10 bases left in between. CDR3 length equals 12 residues. Per the germline V gene, CDR1 is SEHNR and CDR2 is FQNEAQ (reference sequence). Here the CDR3 reads CASSWDTREAFF. In DNA form, the CDR3 reads TGTGCCAGCAGCTGGGACACACGTGAAGCTTTCTTT.

CDR3 residues: CASSTAGINQPQHF. The DNA for the CDR3 is TGTGCCAGCAGCACGGCGGGGATCAATCAGCCCCAGCATTTT. The genes are TRBV7-9 and TRBJ1-5; D gene ambiguous. The CDR3 totals 14 residues. V was pared by 5 bases and J by 3 bases, with 11 bases between. Germline values: CDR1 SEHNR, CDR2 FQNEAQ (reference sequence).

V is TRBV27 and J is TRBJ1-1; 7 bases agree with TRBD1. The CDR3 length is 14 residues. With V trimmed by 2 bases and J by 7 bases, 7 bases remained unmatched. Germline loops: CDR1 MNHEY, CDR2 SMNVEV (reference sequence). CDR3 loop: CASSLVAGGGEAFF. The DNA of the CDR3 is TGTGCCAGCAGTTTAGTGGCAGGGGGTGGTGAAGCTTTCTTT.

J is TRBJ2-7 and V is TRBV19, with 9 bases aligning to TRBD2. The CDR3 is 12 residues long. After removal of 10 bases from V and 3 bases from J, the junction contained 4 bases not matched to a gene. Germline V gene sequence: CDR1 LNHDA, CDR2 SQIVND (reference sequence). The CDR3 DNA reads TGTGCCACTTCGACTAGCGGCTACGAGCAGTACTTC. Residues: CATSTSGYEQYF.

V gene TRBV19 combines with J gene TRBJ2-6, with D unresolved. V was trimmed by 9 bases and J by 4 bases, leaving 7 bases between them. The CDR3 runs to 12 residues. The germline gives CDR1 LNHDA, CDR2 SQIVND (reference sequence). The CDR3 DNA reads as TGTGCCAGCAGAAACGGGGCCAACGTCCTGACTTTC. Translating gives CASRNGANVLTF.